Shown below are 5 T cell receptor beta chains from a single sample sequenced in a study of blood T cell repertoires in COVID-19. Generated by immunoSEQ multiplex PCR, the TCRdb table keeps only in-frame clones and is missing some. The profile shows roughly 120,000 clones, about 80% of them singletons. Material for sequencing was peripheral blood. These receptors were collected from a woman in her thirties or forties with acute or convalescent COVID-19.

The chain uses TRBV18 and TRBJ1-4, with 9 bases fitting TRBD1. Germline V gene lookup returns CDR1 KGHSH and CDR2 LQKENI. This CDR3 contains 15 residues. J was trimmed by 7 bases and V by 2 bases; bases with no gene match: 5. The CDR3, as DNA: TGTGCCAGCTCACCAACCGGGACAGGGAGTGAAAAACTGTTTTTT. The encoded protein is CASSPTGTGSEKLFF. The variable domain in full, completed from reference TRBV18 and TRBJ1-4, reads NAGVMQNPRHLVRRRGQEARLRCSPMKGHSHVYWYRQLPEEGLKFMVYLQKENIIDESGMPKERFSAEFPKEGPSILRIQQVVRGDSAAYFCASSPTGTGSEKLFFGSGTQLSVL.

J is TRBJ2-4 and V is TRBV10-1; 7 positions agree with TRBD1. CDR1 is WNHNN and CDR2 is SYGVQD in the germline V gene (reference sequence). Trimming removed 10 bases from V and 6 bases from J; junction bases left unmatched: 9. The length of the CDR3 is 13 residues. The CDR3 sequence: CATPRGQGNIQYF. CDR3 coding DNA: TGCGCCACCCCTAGGGGGCAAGGAAACATTCAGTACTTC.

This clone was counted once. The V call is TRBV7-3, the J call TRBJ1-3; D is ambiguous. Germline loops: CDR1 SGHTA, CDR2 FQGTGA. V lost 5 bases to trimming and J lost 4 bases, with 9 bases between them. The CDR3 spans 13 residues. CDR3 bases: TGTGCCAGCAGCGAGAAGAGGGGAAACACCATATATTTT. Translated, it gives CASSEKRGNTIYF.

This chain uses TRBV3-1 (or the pseudogene TRBV3-2) with TRBJ2-1; 15 nucleotides align to TRBD2. Trimming at V came to 2 bases and at J to 1 base, leaving 9 bases not matched to a gene. Germline assignment: CDR1 LGHDT and CDR2 YNNKEL (reference sequence). This CDR3 region has 20 residues. The CDR3 protein is CASSQTPGLAGGNSYNEQFF. For the CDR3, the DNA is TGTGCCAGCAGCCAAACCCCGGGACTAGCGGGGGGTAATTCCTACAATGAGCAGTTCTTC.

The J gene is TRBJ1-6, the V gene TRBV28; possible D gene TRBD1, 5 bases. From germline, CDR1 is MDHEN and CDR2 SYDVKM. This CDR3 is 17 amino acids long. V lost 1 base, J lost 0 bases, and 10 bases lay in between. The CDR3 DNA follows: TGTGCCAGCAGTTTATTGGGGCTATTCTCCTATAATTCACCCCTCCACTTT. Encoded protein: CASSLLGLFSYNSPLHF.